Presented here are 29 T cell receptor beta chains from one specimen sequenced in a study of beta chain features in type 1 diabetes. As every portion of the isolated RNA was reverse transcribed, the sequencing read expressed TCRB transcripts. Some clones are missing from TCRdb's copy, which holds only in-frame ones; the method was immunoSEQ multiplex PCR. This sample has roughly 150,000 clones, with around 7.9% found just once. Which antigens these TCRs recognize remains unknown. Study findings and constraints: Patients with Type 1 diabetes showed moderately but significantly shorter TCRB CDR3s in all four CD4+ subsets.

Sequencing was performed on central memory CD4+ T cells from blood. Every receptor here comes from a man aged 18 to 29 with type 1 diabetes.

V usage is TRBV19 and J usage is TRBJ2-1; a possible D gene is TRBD1 (6 bases). CDR1 LNHDA and CDR2 SQIVND come from the germline V gene (reference sequence). Trimming took off 2 bases at V and 8 bases at J, with 7 bases between the two ends. The CDR3 extends over 12 amino acids. In DNA form, the CDR3 reads TGTGCCAGTAGTATACAGGGGTATGAGCAGTTCTTC. Its translation is CASSIQGYEQFF.

This sequence joins TRBV15 and TRBJ1-2; D remains ambiguous. V lost 5 bases, J lost 7 bases, and 11 bases lay in between. Germline loops: CDR1 LNHNV, CDR2 YYDKDF (reference sequence). This CDR3 spans 12 amino acids. CDR3 region: CATSHLTGGYTF. CDR3 nucleotide sequence: TGTGCCACCAGCCATTTAACCGGTGGCTACACCTTC.

The chain combines TRBV7-2 with TRBJ2-1; 10 bases match TRBD1. Germline loops: CDR1 SGHTA, CDR2 FQGNSA. Germline trimming cut 5 bases from V and 5 bases from J; bases unmatched to any gene: 6. The CDR3 is made up of 15 amino acids. CDR3 region: CASSIGTGADNEQFF. CDR3 in DNA: TGTGCCAGCAGCATCGGGACAGGGGCGGACAATGAGCAGTTCTTC.

The chain links TRBV29-1 to TRBJ1-3; D gene unclear. Germline V CDR1 and CDR2: SQVTM, ANQGSEA. Trimming took off 4 bases at V and 4 bases at J, with 11 bases between the two ends. CDR3 length: 13 amino acids. The CDR3 region is CSVGTQIGNTIYF. The CDR3 DNA is TGCAGCGTTGGAACACAGATAGGAAACACCATATATTTT.

This clone was observed a few times. This chain connects TRBV19 to TRBJ2-7; maybe TRBD1 (5 bases). The germline gives CDR1 LNHDA, CDR2 SQIVND (reference sequence). The CDR3 runs 13 residues. The V gene lost 4 bases and the J gene lost 2 bases, with 9 bases spanning the gap. CDR3 amino acids: CASSSHRTYEQYF. For the CDR3, the DNA is TGTGCCAGTAGTAGTCACAGGACCTACGAGCAGTACTTC.

The chain recombines TRBV6-5 with TRBJ2-7; 10 nucleotides agree with TRBD2. Germline assignment: CDR1 MNHEY and CDR2 SVGAGI. Losses at the gene ends were 2 bases for V and 3 bases for J; bases not matched to a gene: 4. The CDR3 is 15 amino acids. The CDR3 loop reads CASSYAASGGYEQYF. The CDR3 region has the DNA TGTGCCAGCAGTTACGCAGCTAGCGGGGGCTACGAGCAGTACTTC.

The rearrangement joins TRBV28 to TRBJ1-5; D gene unclear. The V gene lost 2 bases and the J gene lost 5 bases, with 4 bases spanning the gap. Germline CDR1 and CDR2: MDHEN and SYDVKM. This CDR3 region has 12 residues. The CDR3 nucleotides are TGTGCCAGCAGTTTAACGGATCAGCCCCAGCATTTT. Translation: CASSLTDQPQHF.

This clone was seen more than once but under ten times. The genes are TRBV6-6 and TRBJ2-7; 7 bases match TRBD1. Per the germline V gene, CDR1 is MNHNY and CDR2 is SVGAGI (reference sequence). Trimming cost V 9 bases and J 2 bases; bases outside gene matches: 10. The CDR3 totals 14 residues. In DNA form, the CDR3 reads TGTGCCAGTGGGGCCGGGACAGAGACCTACGAGCAGTACTTC. This codes for CASGAGTETYEQYF.

This clone showed up just a few times. V usage is TRBV18 and J usage is TRBJ2-7, with 7 bases fitting TRBD2. This CDR3 comprises 12 residues. Germline V gene sequence: CDR1 KGHSH, CDR2 LQKENI. With 5 bases clipped from V and 4 bases from J, the junction kept 2 bases outside the gene matches. The CDR3 DNA reads as TGTGCCAGCTCATCAGCGGGGTACGAGCAGTACTTC. It is translated as CASSSAGYEQYF.

V gene TRBV19 combines with J gene TRBJ2-1; TRBD2 aligns across 8 bases. The V gene's germline CDR1 is LNHDA and CDR2 SQIVND (reference sequence). The CDR3 contains 14 residues. The CDR3 DNA reads TGTGGGTCGTCGGGACTAGTCTCCTACAATGAGCAGTTCTTC. It yields the protein CGSSGLVSYNEQFF.

V gene TRBV5-1 combines with J gene TRBJ2-3; 10 bases are shared with TRBD2. CDR1 and CDR2 from the germline V gene are SGHRS and YFSETQ. CDR3 length equals 17 residues. The V and J ends lost 0 bases and 2 bases, in that order; junction bases with no gene match: 6. CDR3 amino acids: CASSLGNSGRYTDTQYF. In nucleotides, the CDR3 is TGCGCCAGCAGCTTGGGGAATAGCGGGAGGTACACAGATACGCAGTATTTT.

This clone was picked up a small number of times. The chain uses TRBV25-1 and TRBJ1-2, with 10 bases identical to TRBD1. Germline trimming cut 6 bases from V and 5 bases from J; bases unmatched to any gene: 0. This CDR3 region has 12 residues. Germline values: CDR1 MGHDK, CDR2 SYGVNS. The CDR3 bases are TGTGCCAGCAGGGACAGGGGGTATGGCTACACCTTC. Translated, it gives CASRDRGYGYTF.

This clone was counted only a few times. The CDR3 reads CASSLAAGARVWETQYF. The DNA of the CDR3 is TGCGCCAGCAGCTTGGCAGCGGGAGCTAGGGTGTGGGAGACCCAGTACTTC. The chain couples TRBV5-1 to TRBJ2-5; 8 bases agree with TRBD2. The CDR3 extends over 17 amino acids. Germline-derived CDR1 and CDR2 are SGHRS and YFSETQ. Trimming took 0 bases from V and 5 from J; bases not matched to a gene: 12.

This clone was detected a few times. The V gene is TRBV7-2, the J gene TRBJ2-4; weak D call: TRBD1 (6 bases). The CDR3 has 14 amino acids. V lost 5 bases to trimming and J lost 3 bases, with 11 bases between them. Germline CDR1 and CDR2: SGHTA and FQGNSA. The CDR3 nucleotides read TGTGCCAGCAGCCCGGGACATCTCAAAAACATTCAGTACTTC. This encodes CASSPGHLKNIQYF.

This clone showed up just a few times. This CDR3 is CSARVGRGQFF. As DNA, the CDR3 is TGCAGTGCTAGAGTGGGGAGAGGGCAGTTCTTC. The chain has TRBV20-1 and TRBJ2-1, with D possibly TRBD2 on 5 matching bases. Germline V CDR1 and CDR2: DFQATT, SNEGSKA (reference sequence). The CDR3 has 11 residues. V dropped 1 base and J dropped 12 bases, with 10 bases sitting between them.

This chain joins TRBV18 and TRBJ2-2, with TRBD2 as a possible D gene (6 bases). The CDR3 consists of 17 residues. Per germline, CDR1 KGHSH and CDR2 LQKENI. Trimming pared 1 base from V and 5 bases from J, leaving 17 bases between. The CDR3 nucleotides are TGTGCCAGCTCACCACTGACCACCTCTCGGGGGACCGGGGAGCTGTTTTTT. This sequence encodes CASSPLTTSRGTGELFF. Based on the CDR3 plus reference TRBV18 and TRBJ2-2, the full variable domain is NAGVMQNPRHLVRRRGQEARLRCSPMKGHSHVYWYRQLPEEGLKFMVYLQKENIIDESGMPKERFSAEFPKEGPSILRIQQVVRGDSAAYFCASSPLTTSRGTGELFFGEGSRLTVL.

The gene calls are TRBV5-4 and TRBJ2-5; 10 bases align to TRBD2. The germline V gene has CDR1 SGHNT and CDR2 YYREEE (reference sequence). CDR3 length equals 16 residues. V shed 3 bases and J 1 base; nucleotides not matched to a gene: 6. CDR3 residues: CASSSKIAGGQETQYF. The CDR3 bases are TGTGCCAGCAGCTCGAAGATAGCGGGAGGCCAAGAGACCCAGTACTTC.

The chain employs TRBV4-1 and TRBJ2-1; TRBD2 matches at 10 bases. The CDR3 runs 19 residues. CDR1 MGHRA and CDR2 YSYEKL come from the germline V gene. V dropped 4 bases and J dropped 5; count of bases not matched to a gene: 17. The CDR3 reads CASSPLGASGGSYHNEQFF. CDR3 coding DNA: TGCGCCAGCAGCCCGCTCGGGGCTAGCGGGGGATCTTATCACAATGAGCAGTTCTTC.

This clone was seen only a few times. The chain links TRBV4-1 to TRBJ2-1, with a possible D match to TRBD2 (5 bases). In germline, CDR1 is MGHRA, CDR2 YSYEKL. This CDR3 has 15 amino acids. Trimming took off 1 base at V and 0 bases at J, with 7 bases between the two ends. CDR3 sequence (DNA): TGCGCCAGCAGCCAAGGCGGGTCCTCCTACAATGAGCAGTTCTTC. Its protein product is CASSQGGSSYNEQFF.

This clone was observed a few times. The sample has other DNA sequences that encode this CDR3 too. The chain recombines TRBV28 with TRBJ2-4, with TRBD2 matching 9 bases. The CDR3 loop spans 14 amino acids. The V and J ends lost 2 bases and 8 bases, in that order; junction bases with no gene match: 4. The germline V gene has CDR1 MDHEN and CDR2 SYDVKM. The chain's CDR3 is CASSLGGGAHIQYF. The DNA for the CDR3 is TGTGCCAGCAGTTTAGGCGGGGGGGCTCACATTCAGTACTTC.

The V and J genes are TRBV6-5 and TRBJ1-1, with 9 bases identical to TRBD1. The CDR3 spans 15 residues. Trimming removed 6 bases from V and 6 bases from J; junction bases left unmatched: 11. In germline, CDR1 is MNHEY, CDR2 SVGAGI. CDR3 DNA sequence: TGTGCCAGCAGATCGGCGGACAGGGGCAATGCTGAAGCTTTCTTT. It translates to CASRSADRGNAEAFF.

At least ten counts were recorded for this clone. V and J are TRBV9 and TRBJ1-6; D is undetermined. Germline CDR1 reads SGDLS; CDR2 reads YYNGEE. Trimming removed 5 bases from V and 4 bases from J, with 10 bases in between. There are 14 residues in the CDR3. The CDR3 nucleotides read TGTGCCAGCAGTAATGGGCAGTATAATTCACCCCTCCACTTT. Protein: CASSNGQYNSPLHF. Filled out from reference TRBV9 and TRBJ1-6, the complete variable domain reads DSGVTQTPKHLITATGQRVTLRCSPRSGDLSVYWYQQSLDQGLQFLIQYYNGEERAKGNILERFSAQQFPDLHSELNLSSLELGDSALYFCASSNGQYNSPLHFGNGTRLTVT.

This clone was observed a handful of times. The genes are TRBV29-1 and TRBJ2-4, with TRBD1 identical over 11 bases. The CDR3 contains 13 residues. Unmatched junction bases numbered 6, after V lost 7 bases and J lost 7 bases. Germline CDR1 SQVTM, CDR2 ANQGSEA. CDR3 sequence reads: CSAGQGAWNIQYF. The CDR3 DNA reads as TGCAGCGCTGGACAGGGGGCATGGAACATTCAGTACTTC.

The J gene is TRBJ2-7, the V gene TRBV18; 10 nucleotides match TRBD1. The V segment lost 6 bases and the J segment 3 bases; nucleotides outside the gene matches: 5. Germline loops: CDR1 KGHSH, CDR2 LQKENI. The CDR3 contains 14 residues. This CDR3 is CASSRRDRGYEQYF. CDR3 DNA sequence: TGTGCCAGCTCGCGTCGGGACAGGGGCTACGAGCAGTACTTC.

The V call is TRBV29-1, the J call TRBJ2-7, with D maybe TRBD1 (6 bases). From germline, CDR1 is SQVTM and CDR2 ANQGSEA. Trimming took off 5 bases at V and 3 bases at J, with 14 bases between the two ends. This CDR3 is 13 amino acids long. CDR3 nucleotide sequence: TGCAGCGTTTCGGCTGGACAGTACTACGAGCAGTACTTC. Protein: CSVSAGQYYEQYF.

This clone was picked up a small number of times. V and J are TRBV4-1 and TRBJ2-7; 7 positions agree with TRBD1. The CDR3 has 14 residues. The J segment lost 3 bases and the V segment lost 4 bases, leaving 6 bases of the junction unmatched. CDR1 and CDR2 from the germline V gene are MGHRA and YSYEKL. In nucleotides, the CDR3 is TGCGCCAGCAGCCGAGGAAGGGACAGCTACGAGCAGTACTTC. It translates to CASSRGRDSYEQYF.

This clone was seen a handful of times. The rearrangement joins TRBV18 to TRBJ1-3; 7 nucleotides agree with TRBD1. The CDR3 consists of 16 residues. The germline V gene encodes CDR1 KGHSH and CDR2 LQKENI. The ends lost 5 bases at V and 2 bases at J; junction bases unmatched: 9. The CDR3 protein is CASSSRADRAGNTIYF. DNA of the CDR3: TGTGCCAGCTCATCGCGCGCAGACAGGGCTGGAAACACCATATATTTT.

CDR3 residues: CASSALGTGGETQYF. The DNA for the CDR3 is TGCGCCAGCAGCGCCCTGGGAACGGGGGGCGAGACCCAGTACTTC. This chain links TRBV5-1 with TRBJ2-5, with D tentatively TRBD2 (7 bases). The V gene's germline CDR1 is SGHRS and CDR2 YFSETQ. The V gene lost 4 bases and the J gene lost 5 bases, with 18 bases spanning the gap. The CDR3 is made up of 15 amino acids.

This clone occurred a few times. The chain links TRBV6-5 to TRBJ2-1; 7 bases match TRBD2. This CDR3 is 14 amino acids long. Germline V gene lookup returns CDR1 MNHEY and CDR2 SVGAGI. After removal of 5 bases from V and 7 bases from J, the junction contained 8 bases not matched to a gene. Here the CDR3 reads CASSATGGGNEQFF. CDR3 in DNA: TGTGCCAGCAGTGCAACGGGAGGAGGGAATGAGCAGTTCTTC.